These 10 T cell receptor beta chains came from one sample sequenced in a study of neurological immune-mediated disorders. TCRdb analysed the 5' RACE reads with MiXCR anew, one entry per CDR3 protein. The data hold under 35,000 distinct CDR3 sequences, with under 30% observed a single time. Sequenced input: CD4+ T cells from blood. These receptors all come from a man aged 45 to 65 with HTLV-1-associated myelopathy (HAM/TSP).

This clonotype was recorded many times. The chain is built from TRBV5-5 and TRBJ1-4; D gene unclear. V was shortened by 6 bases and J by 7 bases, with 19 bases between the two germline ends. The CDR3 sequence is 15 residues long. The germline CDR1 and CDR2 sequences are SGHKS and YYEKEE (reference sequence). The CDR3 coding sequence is TGTGCCAGCACCAAAACCAGCTTGTGGGGTGAAAAACTGTTTTTT. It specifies CASTKTSLWGEKLFF.

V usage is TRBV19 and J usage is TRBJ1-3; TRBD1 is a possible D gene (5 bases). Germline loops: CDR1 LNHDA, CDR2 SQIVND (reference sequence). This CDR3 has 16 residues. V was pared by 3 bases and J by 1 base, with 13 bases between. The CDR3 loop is CASSIPGRESGNTIYF. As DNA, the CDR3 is TGTGCCAGTAGTATCCCGGGGCGAGAGTCTGGAAACACCATATATTTT.

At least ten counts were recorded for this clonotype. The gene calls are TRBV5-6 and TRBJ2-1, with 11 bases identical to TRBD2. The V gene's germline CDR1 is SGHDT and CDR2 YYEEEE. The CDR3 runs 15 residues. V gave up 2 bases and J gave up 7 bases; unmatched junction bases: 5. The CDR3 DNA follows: TGTGCCAGCAGCTTCAACCGACTAGCGGGGAATGAGCAGTTCTTC. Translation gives CASSFNRLAGNEQFF.

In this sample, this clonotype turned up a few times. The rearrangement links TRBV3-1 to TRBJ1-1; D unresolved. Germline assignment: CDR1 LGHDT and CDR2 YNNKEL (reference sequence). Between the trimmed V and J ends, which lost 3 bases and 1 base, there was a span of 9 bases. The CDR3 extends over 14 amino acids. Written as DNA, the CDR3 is TGTGCCAGCAGCCACGGACGGGAGAACACTGAAGCTTTCTTT. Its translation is CASSHGRENTEAFF.

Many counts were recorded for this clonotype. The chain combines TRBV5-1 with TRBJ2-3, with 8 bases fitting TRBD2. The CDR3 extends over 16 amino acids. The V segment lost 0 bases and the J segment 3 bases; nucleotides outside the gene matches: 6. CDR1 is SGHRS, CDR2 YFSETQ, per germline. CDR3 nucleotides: TGCGCCAGCAGCTTGGATGTCGGGGGGGTTACAGATACGCAGTATTTT. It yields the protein CASSLDVGGVTDTQYF.

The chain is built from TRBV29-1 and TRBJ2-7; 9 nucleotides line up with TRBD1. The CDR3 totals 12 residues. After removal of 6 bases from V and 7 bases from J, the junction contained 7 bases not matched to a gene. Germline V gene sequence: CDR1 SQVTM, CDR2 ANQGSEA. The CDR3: CSVDRGGGEQYF. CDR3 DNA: TGCAGCGTGGACAGGGGAGGAGGGGAGCAGTACTTC.

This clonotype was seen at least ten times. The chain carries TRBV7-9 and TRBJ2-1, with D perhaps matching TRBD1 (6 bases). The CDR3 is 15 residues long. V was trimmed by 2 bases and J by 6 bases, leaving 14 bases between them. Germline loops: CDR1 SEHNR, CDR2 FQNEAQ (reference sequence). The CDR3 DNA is TGTGCCAGCAGCTTAACGCTAGGGGGAACCAATGAGCAGTTCTTC. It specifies CASSLTLGGTNEQFF.

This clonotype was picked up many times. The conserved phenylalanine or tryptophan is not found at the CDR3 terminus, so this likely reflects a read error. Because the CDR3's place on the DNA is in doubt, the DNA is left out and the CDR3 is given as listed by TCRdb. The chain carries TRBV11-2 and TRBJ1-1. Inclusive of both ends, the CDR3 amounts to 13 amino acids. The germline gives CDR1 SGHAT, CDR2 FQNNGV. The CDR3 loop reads CASSSKTFGDPTL.

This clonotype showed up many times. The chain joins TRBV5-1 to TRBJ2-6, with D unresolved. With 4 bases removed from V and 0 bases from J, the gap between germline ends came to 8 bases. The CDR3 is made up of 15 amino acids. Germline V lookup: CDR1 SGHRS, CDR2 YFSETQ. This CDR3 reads CASSPPFSGANVLTF. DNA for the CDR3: TGCGCCAGCAGCCCCCCGTTCTCTGGGGCCAACGTCCTGACTTTC.

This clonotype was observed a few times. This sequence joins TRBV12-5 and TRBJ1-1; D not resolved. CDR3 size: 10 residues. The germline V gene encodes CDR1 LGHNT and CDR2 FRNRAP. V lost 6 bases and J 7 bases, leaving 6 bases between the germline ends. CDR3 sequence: CASGEYEAFF. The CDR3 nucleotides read TGTGCTAGTGGCGAGTATGAAGCTTTCTTT.